The 15 T cell receptor beta chains below were found in one sample sequenced in a study of cytomegalovirus exposure and HLA in healthy donors (TCRdb year 2017). Library creation used the immunoSEQ multiplex PCR assay. The multiplex PCR relied on a mix of 60 forward primers for TCR Vbeta segments and 13 reverse primers for TCR Jbeta segments. Not all clones reach the TCRdb copy of this immuneACCESS table, which keeps in-frame sequences only. Checked studies attribute under half of the gap to unresolved V genes and leave the rest unexplained. Across this sample there are roughly 78,000 clones, with 63% seen only once. Jointly, the top ten make up 5% to 6% of the sample. What was sequenced was PBMCs. These receptors were taken from a young man in good health and CMV-seropositive.

This clone was seen only a few times. The rearrangement links TRBV5-6 to TRBJ1-2, with a possible D match to TRBD1 (5 bases). Trimming left V 0 bases short and J 7 bases short, with 13 bases between. The CDR3 has 14 residues. Per the germline V gene, CDR1 is SGHDT and CDR2 is YYEEEE. The CDR3 DNA reads as TGTGCCAGCAGCTTGGAAGGCAGGGTCGTTGGCTACACCTTC. This sequence encodes CASSLEGRVVGYTF.

The chain combines TRBV5-1 with TRBJ2-7, with 7 bases identical to TRBD2. The germline gives CDR1 SGHRS, CDR2 YFSETQ. Germline trimming cut 4 bases from V and 6 bases from J; bases unmatched to any gene: 7. The CDR3 covers 13 residues. The CDR3 loop reads CASSPRTSIEQYF. DNA for the CDR3: TGCGCCAGCAGCCCCCGGACTAGTATCGAGCAGTACTTC. Combining the CDR3 with reference TRBV5-1 and TRBJ2-7 gives the whole variable domain KAGVTQTPRYLIKTRGQQVTLSCSPISGHRSVSWYQQTPGQGLQFLFEYFSETQRNKGNFPGRFSGRQFSNSRSEMNVSTLELGDSALYLCASSPRTSIEQYFGPGTRLTVT.

Points on this clone: Other DNA sequences in this sample translate to the same CDR3. The chain uses TRBV7-9 and TRBJ2-6; 7 positions match TRBD1. Germline V gene sequence: CDR1 SEHNR, CDR2 FQNEAQ (reference sequence). The CDR3 is 19 amino acids. Trimming at V came to 1 base and at J to 0 bases, leaving 9 bases not matched to a gene. CDR3: CASSLDTGVLSSGANVLTF. The CDR3 DNA sequence: TGTGCCAGCAGCTTAGACACAGGGGTTTTGAGCTCTGGGGCCAACGTCCTGACTTTC.

The sample holds a few counts of this clone. The chain employs TRBV27 and TRBJ2-1; D not certain. The CDR3 spans 10 residues. Trimming cost V 7 bases and J 6 bases, with 4 bases left between them. Germline V CDR1 and CDR2: MNHEY, SMNVEV (reference sequence). The CDR3 sequence: CASTSNEQFF. For the CDR3, the DNA is TGTGCCAGCACTAGCAATGAGCAGTTCTTC.

CDR3 bases: TGTGCCAGCAGTTACAGGGGCGCTGAAAAACTGTTTTTT. It translates to CASSYRGAEKLFF. The J gene is TRBJ1-4, the V gene TRBV6-6, with D tentatively TRBD1 (5 bases). Trimming removed 2 bases from V and 7 bases from J, with 8 bases in between. The CDR3 is 13 residues long. CDR1 and CDR2 from the germline V gene are MNHNY and SVGAGI (reference sequence).

V and J are TRBV5-1 and TRBJ1-1; 7 bases line up with TRBD1. The CDR3 totals 14 residues. V trimming: 3 bases; J trimming: 5 bases; junction bases outside the gene matches: 7. Germline V CDR1 and CDR2: SGHRS, YFSETQ. In nucleotides, the CDR3 is TGCGCCAGCAGCTCTGAACAGGGGAGGACTGAAGCTTTCTTT. Its translation is CASSSEQGRTEAFF.

This clone appeared a few times. J is TRBJ1-1 and V is TRBV6-6; 9 bases line up with TRBD1. J was trimmed by 4 bases and V by 5 bases; bases with no gene match: 8. Germline V gene sequence: CDR1 MNHNY, CDR2 SVGAGI (reference sequence). This CDR3 is 15 amino acids long. In DNA form, the CDR3 reads TGTGCCAGCAGTCCCCCACCGGACAGGGGCACTGAAGCTTTCTTT. Encoded protein: CASSPPPDRGTEAFF.

This clone was detected only a few times. The chain is built from TRBV5-1 and TRBJ2-2; 8 nucleotides match TRBD1. J lost 9 bases, V lost 3 bases, and 7 bases had no gene match. The CDR3 is made up of 14 amino acids. Germline V gene sequence: CDR1 SGHRS, CDR2 YFSETQ. For the CDR3, the DNA is TGCGCCAGCAGCTCGACAGGGGATGGAAGGGAGCTGTTTTTT. This translates into CASSSTGDGRELFF.

The chain carries TRBV27 and TRBJ1-1; tentatively, D is TRBD1 (6 bases). The CDR3 sequence is 15 residues long. Trimming removed 0 bases at V and 4 bases at J, with 12 bases between. Germline CDR1 is MNHEY and CDR2 is SMNVEV (reference sequence). The CDR3 DNA reads as TGTGCCAGCAGTTTATCGGGCTGGGGGCTCACTGAAGCTTTCTTT. Encoded protein: CASSLSGWGLTEAFF.

This clone was counted between two and nine times. The chain has TRBV11-2 and TRBJ1-1; TRBD1 might be the D (5 bases). Trimming cost V 5 bases and J 3 bases, with 16 bases left between them. Germline CDR1 reads SGHAT; CDR2 reads FQNNGV. The CDR3 spans 15 residues. The CDR3 sequence: CASSVKGWPDTEAFF. Written as DNA, the CDR3 is TGTGCCAGCAGCGTTAAGGGGTGGCCGGACACTGAAGCTTTCTTT. The complete variable domain, with remaining parts taken from reference TRBV11-2 and TRBJ1-1, reads EAGVAQSPRYKIIEKRQSVAFWCNPISGHATLYWYQQILGQGPKLLIQFQNNGVVDDSQLPKDRFSAERLKGVDSTLKIQPAKLEDSAVYLCASSVKGWPDTEAFFGQGTRLTVV.

V gene TRBV18 combines with J gene TRBJ2-5, with 11 bases lining up with TRBD1. The CDR3 contains 16 residues. CDR1 and CDR2 (germline): KGHSH, LQKENI. The junction had 10 bases not matched to a gene; V was cut back by 3 bases and J by 7 bases. CDR3 protein: CASSPSPKGTGGTQYF. CDR3 DNA: TGTGCCAGCTCACCCTCACCAAAAGGGACAGGGGGGACCCAGTACTTC.

The rearrangement uses TRBV27 and TRBJ2-7; TRBD2 agrees at 7 bases. Germline assignment: CDR1 MNHEY and CDR2 SMNVEV (reference sequence). The CDR3 runs to 15 residues. With V trimmed by 9 bases and J by 0 bases, 11 bases remained unmatched. CDR3 coding DNA: TGTGCCAGTAGTCCATACGGGGGGTCCTCCTACGAGCAGTACTTC. It specifies CASSPYGGSSYEQYF.

This chain joins TRBV5-1 and TRBJ2-5; perhaps TRBD2 as D (5 bases). The CDR3 runs 19 residues. V was clipped by 2 bases and J by 5 bases, with 28 bases between them. Germline V CDR1 and CDR2: SGHRS, YFSETQ. The CDR3: CASSLPEFVGVEVYETQYF. The CDR3 DNA is TGCGCCAGCAGCTTACCCGAATTCGTCGGGGTGGAGGTGTATGAGACCCAGTACTTC.

This clone was counted once. The chain carries TRBV2 and TRBJ2-2; the D gene is possibly TRBD2 (6 bases). Trimming shortened V by 7 bases and J by 2 bases, and 11 bases separated the two germline ends. The CDR3 extends over 14 amino acids. CDR1 and CDR2 (germline): SNHLY, FYNNEI. CDR3 region: CASKRDSNTGELFF. CDR3 nucleotide sequence: TGTGCCAGCAAACGGGACTCAAACACCGGGGAGCTGTTTTTT.

CDR3 nucleotides: TGCGCCAGCACCCCGACAGGACTGTCGTGTCGGTGCGCTGAAGCTTTCTTT. This encodes CASTPTGLSCRCAEAFF. The chain carries TRBV10-1 and TRBJ1-1; D is possibly TRBD1 (6 bases). Trimming took 7 bases from V and 6 from J, leaving 27 bases between them. Germline V CDR1 and CDR2: WNHNN, SYGVQD (reference sequence). CDR3 length: 17 residues.